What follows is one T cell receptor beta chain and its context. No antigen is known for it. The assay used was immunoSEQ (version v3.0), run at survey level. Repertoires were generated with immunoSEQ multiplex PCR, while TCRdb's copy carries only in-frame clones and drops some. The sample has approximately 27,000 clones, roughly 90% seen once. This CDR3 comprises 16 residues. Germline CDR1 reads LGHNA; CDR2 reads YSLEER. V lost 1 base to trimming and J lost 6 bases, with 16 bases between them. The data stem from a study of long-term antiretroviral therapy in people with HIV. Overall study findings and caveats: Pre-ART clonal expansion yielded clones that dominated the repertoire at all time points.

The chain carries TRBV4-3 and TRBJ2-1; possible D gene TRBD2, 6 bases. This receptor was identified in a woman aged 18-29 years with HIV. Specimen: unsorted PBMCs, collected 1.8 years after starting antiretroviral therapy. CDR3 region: CASSQVPSLGGNEQFF. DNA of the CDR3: TGCGCCAGCAGCCAAGTACCCAGCCTGGGGGGCAATGAGCAGTTCTTC.